Reported below is one TCR beta chain. Its antigen remains unidentified. This sample was taken from a study of radiotherapy plus CTLA-4 blockade in lung cancer. Looking at the study overall: Objective responses arose in 15% to 20% of patients, and under 40% experienced disease control.

The study treated chemo-refractory metastatic non-small-cell lung cancer patients with focal radiation plus ipilimumab CTLA-4 blockade. Trimming stripped 0 bases from V and 0 bases from J, with 4 bases between. This CDR3 region has 13 residues. CDR1 SQVTM and CDR2 ANQGSEA come from the germline V gene. Assay: immunoSEQ multiplex PCR; the TCRdb copy retains only in-frame clones and omits some. Of 30,000 to 40,000 clones in the sample, 85% were seen once. Study-wide results and limits: Early blood T cell clone changes and increased post-radiation serum interferon-beta were reportedly the strongest response predictors. After radiotherapy and ipilimumab, tumor-derived clones expanded in peripheral blood.

This TCR derives from a human donor with non-small cell lung cancer who had stable disease on radiotherapy plus ipilimumab. The gene calls are TRBV29-1 and TRBJ2-3; D call uncertain. Sample: peripheral blood, taken from a patient treated with radiotherapy plus ipilimumab. CDR3: CSVEEESTDTQYF. Here the CDR3 DNA reads TGCAGCGTTGAAGAGGAGAGCACAGATACGCAGTATTTT.